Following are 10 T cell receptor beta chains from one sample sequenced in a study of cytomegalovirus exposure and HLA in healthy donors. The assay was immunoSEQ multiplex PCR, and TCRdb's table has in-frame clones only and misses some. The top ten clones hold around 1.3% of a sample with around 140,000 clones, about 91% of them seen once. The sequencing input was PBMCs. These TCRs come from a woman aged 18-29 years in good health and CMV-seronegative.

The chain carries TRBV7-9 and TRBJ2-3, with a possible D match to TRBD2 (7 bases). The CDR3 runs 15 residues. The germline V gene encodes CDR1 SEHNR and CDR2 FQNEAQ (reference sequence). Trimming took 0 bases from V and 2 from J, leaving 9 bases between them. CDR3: CASSLAGGHTDTQYF. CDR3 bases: TGTGCCAGCAGCTTAGCGGGGGGGCACACAGATACGCAGTATTTT. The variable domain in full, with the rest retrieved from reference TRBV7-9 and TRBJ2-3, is DTGVSQNPRHKITKRGQNVTFRCDPISEHNRLYWYRQTLGQGPEFLTYFQNEAQLEKSRLLSDRFSAERPKGSFSTLEIQRTEQGDSAMYLCASSLAGGHTDTQYFGPGTRLTVL.

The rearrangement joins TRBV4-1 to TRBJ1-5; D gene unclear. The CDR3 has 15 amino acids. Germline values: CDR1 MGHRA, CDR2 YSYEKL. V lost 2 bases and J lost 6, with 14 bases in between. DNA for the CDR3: TGCGCCAGCAGCCAACCCGCTGTGAGGCCTCAGCCCCAGCATTTT. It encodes CASSQPAVRPQPQHF.

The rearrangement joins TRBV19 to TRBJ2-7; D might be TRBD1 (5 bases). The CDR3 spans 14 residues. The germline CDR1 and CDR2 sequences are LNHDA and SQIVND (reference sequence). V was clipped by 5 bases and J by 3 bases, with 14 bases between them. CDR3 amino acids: CASSPAGWDYEQYF. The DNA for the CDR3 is TGTGCCAGTAGTCCCGCAGGGTGGGACTACGAGCAGTACTTC.

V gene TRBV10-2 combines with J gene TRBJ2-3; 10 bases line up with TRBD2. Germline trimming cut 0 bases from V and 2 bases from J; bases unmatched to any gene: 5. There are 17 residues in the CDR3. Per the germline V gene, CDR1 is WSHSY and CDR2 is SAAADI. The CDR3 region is CASSESSSGGATDTQYF. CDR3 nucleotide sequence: TGCGCCAGCAGTGAGTCATCCAGCGGGGGGGCCACAGATACGCAGTATTTT.

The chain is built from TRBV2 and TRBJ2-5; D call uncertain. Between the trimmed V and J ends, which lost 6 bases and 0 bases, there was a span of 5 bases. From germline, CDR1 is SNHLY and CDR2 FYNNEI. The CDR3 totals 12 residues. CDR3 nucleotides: TGTGCCAGCAGCCCAAACCAAGAGACCCAGTACTTC. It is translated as CASSPNQETQYF. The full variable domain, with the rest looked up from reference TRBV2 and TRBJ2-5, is EPEVTQTPSHQVTQMGQEVILRCVPISNHLYFYWYRQILGQKVEFLVSFYNNEISEKSEIFDDQFSVERPDGSNFTLKIRSTKLEDSAMYFCASSPNQETQYFGPGTRLLVL.

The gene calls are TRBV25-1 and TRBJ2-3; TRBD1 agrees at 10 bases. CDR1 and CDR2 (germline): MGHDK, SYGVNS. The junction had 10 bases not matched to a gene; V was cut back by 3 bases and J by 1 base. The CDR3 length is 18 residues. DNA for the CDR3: TGTGCCAGCAGTGAGGAGACCGGGACAGGGGCCGGCACAGATACGCAGTATTTT. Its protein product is CASSEETGTGAGTDTQYF.

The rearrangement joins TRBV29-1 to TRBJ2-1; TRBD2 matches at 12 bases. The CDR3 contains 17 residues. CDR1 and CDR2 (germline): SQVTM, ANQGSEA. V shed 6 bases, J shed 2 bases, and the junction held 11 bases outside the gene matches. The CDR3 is CSVRTSGAPFPYNEQFF. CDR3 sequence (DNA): TGCAGCGTCAGGACTAGCGGGGCACCCTTTCCCTACAATGAGCAGTTCTTC.

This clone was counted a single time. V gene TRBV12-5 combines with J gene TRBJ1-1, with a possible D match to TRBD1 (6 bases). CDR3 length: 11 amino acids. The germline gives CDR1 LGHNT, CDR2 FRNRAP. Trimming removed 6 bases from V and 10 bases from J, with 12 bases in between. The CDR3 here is CASGLTGGAFF. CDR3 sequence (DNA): TGTGCTAGTGGCCTGACAGGAGGAGCTTTCTTT.

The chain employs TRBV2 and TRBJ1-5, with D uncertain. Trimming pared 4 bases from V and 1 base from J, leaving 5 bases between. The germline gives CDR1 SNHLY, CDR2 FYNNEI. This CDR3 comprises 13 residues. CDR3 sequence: CASSVESNQPQHF. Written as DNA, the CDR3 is TGTGCCAGCAGTGTTGAGAGCAATCAGCCCCAGCATTTT. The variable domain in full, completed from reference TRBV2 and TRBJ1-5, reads EPEVTQTPSHQVTQMGQEVILRCVPISNHLYFYWYRQILGQKVEFLVSFYNNEISEKSEIFDDQFSVERPDGSNFTLKIRSTKLEDSAMYFCASSVESNQPQHFGDGTRLSIL.

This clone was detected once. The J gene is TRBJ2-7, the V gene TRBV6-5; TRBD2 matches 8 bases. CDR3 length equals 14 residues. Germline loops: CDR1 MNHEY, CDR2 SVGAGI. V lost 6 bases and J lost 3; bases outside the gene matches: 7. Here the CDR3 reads CASRKLAEYYEQYF. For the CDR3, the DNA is TGTGCCAGCAGGAAACTAGCGGAATACTACGAGCAGTACTTC.